These 11 T cell receptor beta chains were all obtained from the same sample, sequenced in a study of spatial heterogeneity in lung cancer. Each CDR3 protein is one row after TCRdb ran MiXCR on the 5' RACE reads. Among some 50,000 distinct CDR3 sequences, less than 9% were seen once, and the ten largest hold around an eighth. Noted time point: sample taken at primary tumor resection. The sequenced material consisted of unsorted whole RNA from tumor, nontumor lung or frozen PBMC. This material consisted of PBMCs, taken at surgery. All receptors derive from a female donor with early-stage non-small cell lung cancer.

The rearrangement links TRBV7-8 to TRBJ2-1; unclear D gene. Trimming left V 4 bases short and J 7 bases short, with 11 bases between. Germline-derived CDR1 and CDR2 are SGHVS and FQNEAQ. This CDR3 has 13 amino acids. The CDR3 sequence: CASSWKILNEQFF. DNA for the CDR3: TGTGCCAGCAGCTGGAAGATTTTGAATGAGCAGTTCTTC. The full variable domain, rest sourced from reference TRBV7-8 and TRBJ2-1, is GAGVSQSPRYKVAKRGQDVALRCDPISGHVSLFWYQQALGQGPEFLTYFQNEAQLDKSGLPSDRFFAERPEGSVSTLKIQRTQQEDSAVYLCASSWKILNEQFFGPGTRLTVL.

This clonotype was found many times. This chain links TRBV29-1 with TRBJ2-5; 8 bases line up with TRBD1. The CDR3 totals 14 residues. After removal of 7 bases from V and 2 bases from J, the junction contained 9 bases not matched to a gene. The V gene's germline CDR1 is SQVTM and CDR2 ANQGSEA. The CDR3 sequence is CSAGGTGGQETQYF. CDR3 DNA: TGCAGCGCAGGGGGGACAGGTGGTCAAGAGACCCAGTACTTC. The entire variable domain, with the rest obtained from reference TRBV29-1 and TRBJ2-5, is as follows: SAVISQKPSRDICQRGTSLTIQCQVDSQVTMMFWYRQQPGQSLTLIATANQGSEATYESGFVIDKFPISRPNLTFSTLTVSNMSPEDSSIYLCSAGGTGGQETQYFGPGTRLLVL.

As regards this clonotype: A single base separates this from a much larger clone, so it may be a read error. The CDR3 DNA reads as TGTGCCAGCAGCTCACGAATAGACAATGAGCAGATCTTC. It codes for CASSSRIDNEQIF. This chain joins TRBV12-3 or TRBV12-4 and TRBJ2-1, with D unclear. The CDR3 is 13 amino acids.

This clonotype showed up just a few times. The chain recombines TRBV6-6 with TRBJ2-3; 7 bases map to TRBD1. V shed 4 bases, J shed 6 bases, and the junction held 10 bases outside the gene matches. The CDR3 is made up of 15 amino acids. Germline CDR1 and CDR2: MNHNY and SVGAGI (reference sequence). The CDR3 DNA reads TGTGCCAGCAGTTTTTCGCAGGGGGTGGTGGATACGCAGTATTTT. Its protein product is CASSFSQGVVDTQYF.

The chain carries TRBV6-6 and TRBJ2-1, with 9 bases that match TRBD2. Germline V gene lookup returns CDR1 MNHNY and CDR2 SVGAGI (reference sequence). With 6 bases clipped from V and 10 bases from J, the junction kept 19 bases outside the gene matches. The CDR3 has 17 residues. CDR3 sequence: CASRWGPLAGQTGEQFF. The DNA of the CDR3 is TGTGCCAGCAGGTGGGGGCCTCTAGCGGGGCAAACGGGGGAGCAGTTCTTC.

The table lists this clonotype with a few counts. V is TRBV5-4 and J is TRBJ2-5; TRBD2 is a possible D gene (6 bases). Germline V CDR1 and CDR2: SGHNT, YYREEE (reference sequence). The length of the CDR3 is 15 residues. Trimming removed 0 bases from V and 1 base from J, with 10 bases in between. For the CDR3, the DNA is TGTGCCAGCAGCTTGGGGACGACTAGCCAAGAGACCCAGTACTTC. Translation: CASSLGTTSQETQYF.

The V call is TRBV5-1, the J call TRBJ1-3; no reliable D call. The CDR3 has 15 amino acids. V was clipped by 0 bases and J by 3 bases, with 10 bases between them. Germline CDR1 and CDR2: SGHRS and YFSETQ. CDR3 sequence: CASSLAAADGNTIYF. The CDR3, as DNA: TGCGCCAGCAGCTTGGCGGCGGCGGATGGAAACACCATATATTTT.

This clonotype was seen more than once but under ten times. The V gene is TRBV4-1, the J gene TRBJ2-7, with D possibly matching TRBD2 (5 bases). The CDR3 length is 14 residues. Deletions cut 4 bases from V and 5 bases from J, with 15 bases between. Looked up from germline, CDR1 is MGHRA and CDR2 is YSYEKL. The chain's CDR3 is CASSPEPGSDEQYF. CDR3 nucleotides: TGCGCCAGCAGCCCAGAACCGGGATCGGACGAGCAGTACTTC.

This clonotype was counted many times. The rearrangement joins TRBV20-1 to TRBJ2-1, with D uncertain. Trimming pared 5 bases from V and 3 bases from J, leaving 14 bases between. The CDR3 contains 14 residues. Germline CDR1 and CDR2: DFQATT and SNEGSKA (reference sequence). The CDR3, as DNA: TGCAGTGCTCTCGCGCACCTCGGCTACAATGAGCAGTTCTTC. Translation: CSALAHLGYNEQFF.

V gene TRBV10-3 combines with J gene TRBJ2-3; TRBD2 matches 10 bases. Germline V gives CDR1 ENHRY, CDR2 SYGVKD. After removal of 2 bases from V and 5 bases from J, the junction contained 7 bases not matched to a gene. This CDR3 comprises 16 residues. This CDR3 reads CAISESPAGGQDTQYF. CDR3 DNA sequence: TGTGCCATCAGTGAGAGTCCAGCGGGGGGGCAAGATACGCAGTATTTT.

In this sample, this clonotype turned up a few times. The chain employs TRBV7-9 and TRBJ1-4, with D perhaps matching TRBD1 (5 bases). The germline V and J ends were trimmed by 8 bases and 5 bases, with 9 bases remaining between them. The CDR3 runs to 12 residues. Germline V lookup: CDR1 SEHNR, CDR2 FQNEAQ (reference sequence). This CDR3 reads CASGGRNEKLFF. In nucleotides, the CDR3 is TGTGCCAGCGGGGGTAGGAATGAAAAACTGTTTTTT.